Shown below are 20 T cell receptor beta chains from a single sample sequenced in a study of blood T cell repertoires in COVID-19. TCRdb keeps only in-frame clones here, not all; method: immunoSEQ multiplex PCR. This sample has approximately 30,000 clones, with more than 80% found just once. What was sequenced was peripheral blood. These TCRs come from a woman in her forties with active or convalescent COVID-19.

The chain couples TRBV5-4 to TRBJ1-1; D uncertain. V lost 4 bases and J 6 bases, leaving 10 bases between the germline ends. Germline values: CDR1 SGHNT, CDR2 YYREEE (reference sequence). The CDR3 loop spans 12 amino acids. The CDR3, as DNA: TGTGCCAGCAGCATTCCCCGCGCTGAAGCTTTCTTT. Its protein product is CASSIPRAEAFF.

The chain links TRBV7-3 to TRBJ2-5, with 7 bases identical to TRBD1. Germline-derived CDR1 and CDR2 are SGHTA and FQGTGA. This CDR3 comprises 13 residues. The ends lost 5 bases at V and 3 bases at J; junction bases unmatched: 3. CDR3 amino acids: CASSPGGEETQYF. The CDR3 nucleotides read TGTGCCAGCAGCCCAGGGGGTGAAGAGACCCAGTACTTC.

The chain uses TRBV19 and TRBJ1-1; D may be TRBD1 (5 bases). V lost 5 bases and J lost 6, with 10 bases in between. Germline V gives CDR1 LNHDA, CDR2 SQIVND (reference sequence). The CDR3 sequence is 12 residues long. CDR3 DNA sequence: TGTGCCAGTAGTGCCGGGGGTGCTGAAGCTTTCTTT. This gives the protein CASSAGGAEAFF.

V and J are TRBV14 and TRBJ2-1; tentative D call: TRBD2 (5 bases). The V gene's germline CDR1 is SGHDN and CDR2 FVKESK. V lost 4 bases, J lost 4 bases, and 17 bases lay in between. The CDR3 has 16 amino acids. CDR3 in DNA: TGTGCCAGCAGCCCCGACCCTCAATCGGGATACAATGAGCAGTTCTTC. Its translation is CASSPDPQSGYNEQFF.

The gene calls are TRBV19 and TRBJ1-1; D call uncertain. Trimming stripped 4 bases from V and 11 bases from J, with 17 bases between. The CDR3 is made up of 13 amino acids. Germline assignment: CDR1 LNHDA and CDR2 SQIVND (reference sequence). CDR3 DNA sequence: TGTGCCAGTAGTAGTGCGGGGTCGCGGCCCGCTTTCTTT. The encoded protein is CASSSAGSRPAFF.

The chain is built from TRBV2 and TRBJ2-1; 7 nucleotides align to TRBD2. The germline gives CDR1 SNHLY, CDR2 FYNNEI. The CDR3 is 14 amino acids. V lost 4 bases, J lost 7 bases, and 7 bases stayed unmatched. In nucleotides, the CDR3 is TGTGCCAGCAGTGTAGAGGTGCGGGGGAATGAGCAGTTCTTC. It specifies CASSVEVRGNEQFF.

The rearrangement joins TRBV28 to TRBJ1-2; tentative D call: TRBD1 (5 bases). Deletions cut 7 bases from V and 3 bases from J, with 12 bases between. The V gene's germline CDR1 is MDHEN and CDR2 SYDVKM. The CDR3 covers 13 residues. CDR3 DNA sequence: TGTGCCAGCAAACTCCCGACAGACTATGGCTACACCTTC. This codes for CASKLPTDYGYTF.

This sequence joins TRBV6-4 and TRBJ2-1; the match to TRBD2 covers 12 bases. This CDR3 contains 15 residues. J was trimmed by 3 bases and V by 6 bases; bases with no gene match: 3. The V gene's germline CDR1 is MRHNA and CDR2 SNTAGT. CDR3: CASSVLAGGYNEQFF. In DNA form, the CDR3 reads TGTGCCAGCAGCGTACTAGCGGGAGGCTACAATGAGCAGTTCTTC.

This clone was recorded a few times. The rearrangement joins TRBV27 to TRBJ2-1; 9 bases map to TRBD2. The CDR3 is 16 amino acids. Germline V lookup: CDR1 MNHEY, CDR2 SMNVEV (reference sequence). J lost 4 bases, V lost 3 bases, and 7 bases had no gene match. The CDR3: CASSLGWLAGYNEQFF. CDR3 coding DNA: TGTGCCAGCAGTTTGGGGTGGCTAGCGGGGTACAATGAGCAGTTCTTC.

The gene calls are TRBV14 and TRBJ2-3; 10 nucleotides line up with TRBD1. This CDR3 comprises 18 residues. The V and J ends lost 0 bases and 4 bases, in that order; junction bases with no gene match: 10. The germline V gene has CDR1 SGHDN and CDR2 FVKESK. This CDR3 reads CASSQEIGGQGYADTQYF. CDR3 DNA sequence: TGTGCCAGCAGCCAAGAAATTGGGGGACAGGGGTATGCAGATACGCAGTATTTT.

This sequence joins TRBV5-6 and TRBJ2-2; D call uncertain. The CDR3 is 14 residues long. V was shortened by 4 bases and J by 0 bases, with 7 bases between the two germline ends. Germline V gene data show CDR1 as SGHDT and CDR2 as YYEEEE. The CDR3 DNA reads as TGTGCCAGCAGCACAGACACGAACACCGGGGAGCTGTTTTTT. The encoded protein is CASSTDTNTGELFF.

The chain is built from TRBV28 and TRBJ2-1, with D perhaps TRBD2 (5 bases). V was trimmed by 7 bases and J by 0 bases, leaving 19 bases between them. This CDR3 spans 17 amino acids. Germline assignment: CDR1 MDHEN and CDR2 SYDVKM. The DNA for the CDR3 is TGTGCCAGCACCGTCGATTCTAGCTGGAGCTCCTACAATGAGCAGTTCTTC. Amino acids: CASTVDSSWSSYNEQFF.

The rearrangement uses TRBV12-5 and TRBJ1-2, with 9 bases fitting TRBD1. This CDR3 is 14 amino acids long. Unmatched junction bases numbered 5, after V lost 5 bases and J lost 4 bases. The germline CDR1 and CDR2 sequences are LGHNT and FRNRAP. CDR3 nucleotides: TGTGCTAGTGGTCCTACGGGACAGGGCTATGGCTACACCTTC. Translated: CASGPTGQGYGYTF.

Notes on this clone: Distinct nucleotide sequences in the sample also encode this CDR3. The chain couples TRBV28 to TRBJ2-1; D perhaps matches TRBD1 (6 bases). The germline V gene has CDR1 MDHEN and CDR2 SYDVKM. CDR3 length: 15 amino acids. Trimming removed 4 bases at V and 0 bases at J, with 10 bases between. This chain's CDR3 is CASSSGQSSYNEQFF. The CDR3 DNA reads TGTGCCAGCAGTTCCGGACAGAGCTCCTACAATGAGCAGTTCTTC.

The genes are TRBV6-5 and TRBJ1-4, with a tentative D call TRBD1 (6 bases). CDR1 and CDR2 from the germline V gene are MNHEY and SVGAGI. CDR3 size: 14 residues. V lost 7 bases and J lost 5, with 14 bases in between. This CDR3 is CASTPGQGNEKLFF. Here the CDR3 DNA reads TGTGCCAGCACCCCGGGACAAGGGAATGAAAAACTGTTTTTT.

The chain recombines TRBV27 with TRBJ2-1, with TRBD2 matching over 7 bases. J gave up 9 bases and V 3 bases, and 5 bases lay outside the gene matches. CDR3 size: 13 residues. Germline loops: CDR1 MNHEY, CDR2 SMNVEV (reference sequence). In nucleotides, the CDR3 is TGTGCCAGCAGTTTTGGGGGAGGGGTTGAGCAGTTCTTC. Translated: CASSFGGGVEQFF.

The chain has TRBV9 and TRBJ2-2; 11 nucleotides line up with TRBD2. V dropped 4 bases and J dropped 5; count of bases not matched to a gene: 4. This CDR3 region has 15 residues. Per the germline V gene, CDR1 is SGDLS and CDR2 is YYNGEE. The CDR3 nucleotides are TGTGCCAGCAGCACCCGGACTAGCGGGACCGGGGAGCTGTTTTTT. Translation gives CASSTRTSGTGELFF.

The J gene is TRBJ2-7, the V gene TRBV28; 9 nucleotides match TRBD2. The CDR3 extends over 15 amino acids. With 5 bases clipped from V and 0 bases from J, the junction kept 5 bases outside the gene matches. Germline V gene sequence: CDR1 MDHEN, CDR2 SYDVKM. The DNA of the CDR3 is TGTGCCAGCAGTCCGAGACTAGCGGACTCCTACGAGCAGTACTTC. It codes for CASSPRLADSYEQYF.

The V and J genes are TRBV7-8 and TRBJ1-3, with D hard to call. The CDR3 runs 14 residues. CDR1 and CDR2 from the germline V gene are SGHVS and FQNEAQ. V lost 2 bases and J lost 3, with 8 bases in between. CDR3 sequence (DNA): TGTGCCAGCAGCTTATCCCAACTTGGAAACACCATATATTTT. Translating it yields CASSLSQLGNTIYF.

The genes are TRBV27 and TRBJ2-3, with 13 bases matching TRBD2. V lost 2 bases and J lost 5; bases outside the gene matches: 13. The CDR3 extends over 19 amino acids. Germline V CDR1 and CDR2: MNHEY, SMNVEV (reference sequence). The DNA of the CDR3 is TGTGCCAGCAGTTTAGGGGGGACACTAGCGGGAGGGCCGGAAGATACGCAGTATTTT. Translated, it gives CASSLGGTLAGGPEDTQYF.